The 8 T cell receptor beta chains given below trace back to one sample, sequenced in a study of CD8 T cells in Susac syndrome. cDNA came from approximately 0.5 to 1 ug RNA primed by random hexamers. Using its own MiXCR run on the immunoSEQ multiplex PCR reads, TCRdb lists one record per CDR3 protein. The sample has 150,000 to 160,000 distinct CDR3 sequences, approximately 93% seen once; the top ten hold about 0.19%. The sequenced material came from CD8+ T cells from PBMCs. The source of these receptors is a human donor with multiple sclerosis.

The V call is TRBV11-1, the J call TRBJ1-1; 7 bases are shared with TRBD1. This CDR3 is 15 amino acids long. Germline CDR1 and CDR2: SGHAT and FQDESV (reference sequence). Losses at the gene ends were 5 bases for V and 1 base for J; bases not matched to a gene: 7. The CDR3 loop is CASSPRQGGNTEAFF. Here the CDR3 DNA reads TGTGCCAGCAGCCCTCGACAGGGAGGGAACACTGAAGCTTTCTTT.

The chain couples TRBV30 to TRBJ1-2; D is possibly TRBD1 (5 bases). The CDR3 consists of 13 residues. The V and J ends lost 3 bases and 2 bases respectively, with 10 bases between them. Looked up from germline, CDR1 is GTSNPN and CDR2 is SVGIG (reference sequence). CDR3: CAWRRDGNYGYTF. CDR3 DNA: TGTGCCTGGAGGCGGGACGGGAACTATGGCTACACCTTC.

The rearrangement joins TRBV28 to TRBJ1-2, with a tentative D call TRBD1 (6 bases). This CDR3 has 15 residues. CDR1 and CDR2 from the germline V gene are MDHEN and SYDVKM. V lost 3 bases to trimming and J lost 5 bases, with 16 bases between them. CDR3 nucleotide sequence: TGTGCCAGCAGTTTCGCCCAGGGGCTAGAGTATGGCTACACCTTC. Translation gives CASSFAQGLEYGYTF.

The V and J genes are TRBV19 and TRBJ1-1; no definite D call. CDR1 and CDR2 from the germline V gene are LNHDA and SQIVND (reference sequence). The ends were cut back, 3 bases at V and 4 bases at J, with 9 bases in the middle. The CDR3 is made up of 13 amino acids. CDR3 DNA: TGTGCCAGTAGTATGGGGATTTTCACTGAAGCTTTCTTT. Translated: CASSMGIFTEAFF.

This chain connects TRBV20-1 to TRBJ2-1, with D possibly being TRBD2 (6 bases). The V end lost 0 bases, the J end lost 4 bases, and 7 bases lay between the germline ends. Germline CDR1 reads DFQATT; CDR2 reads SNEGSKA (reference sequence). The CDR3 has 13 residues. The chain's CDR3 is CSARDGGYNEQFF. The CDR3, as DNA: TGCAGTGCTAGAGACGGGGGATACAATGAGCAGTTCTTC.

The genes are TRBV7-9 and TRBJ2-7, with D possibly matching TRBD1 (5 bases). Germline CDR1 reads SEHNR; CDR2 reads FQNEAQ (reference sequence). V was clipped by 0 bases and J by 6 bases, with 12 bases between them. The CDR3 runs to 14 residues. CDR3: CASSLAGAVLEQYF. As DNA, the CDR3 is TGTGCCAGCAGCTTAGCAGGGGCCGTTCTCGAGCAGTACTTC.

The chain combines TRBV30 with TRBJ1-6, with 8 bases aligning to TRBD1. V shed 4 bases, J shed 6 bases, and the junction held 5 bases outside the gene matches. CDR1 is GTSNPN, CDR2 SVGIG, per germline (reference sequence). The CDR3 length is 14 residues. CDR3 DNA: TGTGCCTGGAATTTGGGACAGGTTAATTCACCCCTCCACTTT. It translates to CAWNLGQVNSPLHF.

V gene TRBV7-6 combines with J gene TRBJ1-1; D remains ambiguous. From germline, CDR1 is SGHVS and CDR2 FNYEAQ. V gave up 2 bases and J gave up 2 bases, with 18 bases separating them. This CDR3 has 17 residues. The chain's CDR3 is CASSLTPFLSGNTEAFF. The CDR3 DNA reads TGTGCCAGCAGCTTAACACCGTTTCTGTCCGGTAACACTGAAGCTTTCTTT.